This TCR beta chain was documented in a study of beta chain features in type 1 diabetes. As every portion of the isolated RNA was reverse transcribed, the sequencing read expressed TCRB transcripts. Assay used: immunoSEQ multiplex PCR; TCRdb lists only in-frame clones, some missing. The table includes around 150,000 clones, about 8.1% detected once. In regard to this clone: Its antigen is not identified.

The CDR3 runs 15 residues. In germline, CDR1 is MNHNY, CDR2 SVGAGI (reference sequence). V gave up 6 bases and J gave up 3 bases; unmatched junction bases: 8. Findings and limits, study-wide: An over-representation of cells with high TCR expression could result from cDNA sequencing.

Donors contributed one heparinised blood draw apiece, averaging about 120 mL. The V and J genes are TRBV6-6 and TRBJ2-3; 8 nucleotides match TRBD1. The source is a man in his late teens or twenties in good health. The sample taken for sequencing was central memory CD4+ T cells from blood. The CDR3 sequence: CASSLTGVGTDTQYF. The CDR3 region has the DNA TGTGCCAGCAGCCTGACAGGGGTTGGGACAGATACGCAGTATTTT.